Below, one T cell receptor (beta chain) is given with its context. The antigen it binds to is not known. Base qualities are not at hand, and no much larger clone is one base apart. The trial excluded patients who had a history of autoimmune disease or who were on systemic immunosuppression. Peripheral blood for TCR sequencing was collected from all dose cohorts at baseline, on cycle 4 day 1, and on cycle 7 day 1. The samples were drawn from a first-in-human, open-label, multicenter phase I dose-escalation trial of ivuxolimab. The trial enrolled adults with locally advanced or metastatic head and neck squamous cell, hepatocellular, melanoma or renal cell carcinoma. CD4+ and CD8+ T cells were sorted separately from peripheral blood before TCR sequencing. Taken from cysteine to phenylalanine, the CDR3 has 15 residues. Only the CDR3 region is kept as DNA, spanning 45 bases read in frame from base 1. The data were taken from a study of OX40 agonist ivuxolimab in advanced cancers. About the investigation overall: Ivuxolimab, which targeted the costimulatory receptor OX40 (CD134), was an agonistic, fully human IgG2 monoclonal antibody. Intravenous ivuxolimab was administered to patients every 2 weeks at six dose levels: 0.01, 0.1, 0.3, 1.5, 3 and 10 mg/kg. Of the roughly 52 dose-escalation patients, hepatocellular carcinoma was present in some 19, melanoma in approximately 15, renal cell carcinoma in 9 and head and neck cancer in 9. In the dose-escalation cohort, around four fifths of patients were male, and the mean age was around 60 years, with a range of 23 to 79. Patients were allowed to have had prior anti-PD-1, anti-PD-L1 or anti-CTLA-4 therapy, and approximately 40% of the dose-escalation patients had been treated with checkpoint inhibitors. Partial responses were achieved by three dose-escalation patients, of whom one had hepatocellular carcinoma and two had cutaneous melanoma. The point of sequencing TCRbeta in the periphery was to test whether ivuxolimab changed TCR sequence diversity and drove clonal T-cell expansion. The paper describes the monotherapy dose-escalation part (N = 52 patients) of the phase I trial of ivuxolimab.

Genomic DNA was extracted from sorted cells for sequencing of the TCRbeta CDR3 region. The immunoSEQ Assay was used for sequencing of TCRbeta CDR3 regions. Not all clones reach the TCRdb copy of this immuneACCESS table, which keeps in-frame sequences only. Checked studies attribute under half of the gap to unresolved V genes and leave the rest unexplained. Across this sample there are around 95,000 clones, with around 91% seen only once. About 0.17% of the sample is taken by the ten largest. Findings and caveats that apply to the study as a whole: Partial responders in the 0.1-3.0 mg/kg groups had among the lowest normalized peripheral clonal expansion, especially among CD8+ T cells. Low levels of normalized T-cell clonal expansion were also shown by some nonresponding patients. At doses from 0.1 to 3.0 mg/kg, clonal expansion was seen in both CD4+ and CD8+ blood T cells between baseline and week 6. Antigen specificity was not determined for the clonally expanded peripheral T cells. After ivuxolimab, more expanded clones were found on average in CD8+ T cells than in CD4+ T cells.

This chain joins TRBV1 to TRBJ2-1; the table calls TRBD2, which could not be checked here. TRBV1 has pseudogene status. This material consisted of CD4+ or CD8+ T cells sorted from blood, taken in a trial of the OX40 agonist ivuxolimab. The receptor was derived from an adult with an advanced solid tumor such as melanoma, head and neck, liver or kidney cancer. The CDR3 region has the sequence CTSGFRREVYNEQFF. The bases are TGCACCAGCGGTTTTAGGCGGGAGGTGTACAATGAGCAGTTCTTC.